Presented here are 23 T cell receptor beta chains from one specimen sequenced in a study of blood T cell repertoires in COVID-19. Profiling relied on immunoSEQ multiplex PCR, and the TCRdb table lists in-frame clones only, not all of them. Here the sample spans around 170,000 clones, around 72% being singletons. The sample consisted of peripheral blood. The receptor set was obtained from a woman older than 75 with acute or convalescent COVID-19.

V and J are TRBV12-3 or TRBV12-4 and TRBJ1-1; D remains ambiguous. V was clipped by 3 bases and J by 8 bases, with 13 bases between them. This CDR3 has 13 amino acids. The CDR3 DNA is TGTGCCAGCAGTTTCGAGGTAGGCCGAGAAGCTTTCTTT. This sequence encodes CASSFEVGREAFF.

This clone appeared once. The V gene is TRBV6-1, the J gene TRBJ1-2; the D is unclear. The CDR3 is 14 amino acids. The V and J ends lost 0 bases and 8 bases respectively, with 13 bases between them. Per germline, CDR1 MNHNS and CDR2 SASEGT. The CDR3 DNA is TGTGCCAGCAGTGAAGCGTGGCAGAGTAGCGGCTACACCTTC. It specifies CASSEAWQSSGYTF.

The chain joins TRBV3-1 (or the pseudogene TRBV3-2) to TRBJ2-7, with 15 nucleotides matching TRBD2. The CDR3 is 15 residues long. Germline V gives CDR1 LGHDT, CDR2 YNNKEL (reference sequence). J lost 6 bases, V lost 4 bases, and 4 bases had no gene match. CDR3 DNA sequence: TGTGCCAGCAGCCTTGGGACTAGCGGGAGGATCGAGCAGTACTTC. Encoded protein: CASSLGTSGRIEQYF.

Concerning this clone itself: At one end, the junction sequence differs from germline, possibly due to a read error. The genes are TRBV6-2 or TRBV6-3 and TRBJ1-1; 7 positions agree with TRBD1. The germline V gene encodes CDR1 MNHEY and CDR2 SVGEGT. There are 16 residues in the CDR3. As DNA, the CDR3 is TGTGCCAGCAGCTCAGGCTCAGGGGGTGTGTGGTGGCAGGAAATCTTT. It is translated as CASSSGSGGVWWQEIF.

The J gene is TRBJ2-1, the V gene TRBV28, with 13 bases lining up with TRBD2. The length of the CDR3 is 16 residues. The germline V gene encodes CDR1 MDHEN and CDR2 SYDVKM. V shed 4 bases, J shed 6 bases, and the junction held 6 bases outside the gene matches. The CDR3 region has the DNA TGTGCCAGCAGTTGGACTAGCGGGAGTATTGGCAATGAGCAGTTCTTC. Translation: CASSWTSGSIGNEQFF.

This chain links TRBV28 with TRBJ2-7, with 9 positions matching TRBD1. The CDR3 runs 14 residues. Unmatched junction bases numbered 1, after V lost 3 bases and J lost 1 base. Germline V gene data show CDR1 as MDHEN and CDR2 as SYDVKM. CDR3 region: CASSLGTGSYEQYF. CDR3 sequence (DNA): TGTGCCAGCAGTTTGGGGACAGGGTCCTACGAGCAGTACTTC.

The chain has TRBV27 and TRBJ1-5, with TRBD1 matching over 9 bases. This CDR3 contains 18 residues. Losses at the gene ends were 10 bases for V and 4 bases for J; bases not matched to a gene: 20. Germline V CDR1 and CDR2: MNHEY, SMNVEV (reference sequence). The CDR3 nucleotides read TGTGCCAACAAAACGGGTGGGACCGGGACAGGGACAAATCAGCCCCAGCATTTT. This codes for CANKTGGTGTGTNQPQHF.

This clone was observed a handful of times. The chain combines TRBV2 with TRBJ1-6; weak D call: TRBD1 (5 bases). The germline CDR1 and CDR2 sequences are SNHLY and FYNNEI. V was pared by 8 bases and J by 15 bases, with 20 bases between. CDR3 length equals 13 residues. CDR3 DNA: TGTGCCAGCGGGACGGGAGGGTTTGTTGGCCTCCACTTT. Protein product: CASGTGGFVGLHF.

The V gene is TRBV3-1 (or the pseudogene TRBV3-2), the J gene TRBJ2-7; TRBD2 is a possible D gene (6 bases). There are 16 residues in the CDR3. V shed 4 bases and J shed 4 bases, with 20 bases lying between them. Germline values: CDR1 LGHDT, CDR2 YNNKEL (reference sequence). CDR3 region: CASSPEGLALTYEQYF. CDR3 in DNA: TGTGCCAGCAGCCCCGAGGGGCTAGCGTTAACATACGAGCAGTACTTC.

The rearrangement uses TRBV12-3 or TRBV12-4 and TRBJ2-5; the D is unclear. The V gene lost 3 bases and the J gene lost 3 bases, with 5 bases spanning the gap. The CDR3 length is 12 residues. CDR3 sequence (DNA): TGTGCCAGCAGTTTGCGAGAAGAGACCCAGTACTTC. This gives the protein CASSLREETQYF.

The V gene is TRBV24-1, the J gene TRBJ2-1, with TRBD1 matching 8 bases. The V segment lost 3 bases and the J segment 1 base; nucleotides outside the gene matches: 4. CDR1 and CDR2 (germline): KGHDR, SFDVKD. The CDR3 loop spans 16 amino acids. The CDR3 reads CATSDPGGVSYNEQFF. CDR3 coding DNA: TGTGCCACCAGTGATCCAGGGGGCGTTTCCTACAATGAGCAGTTCTTC.

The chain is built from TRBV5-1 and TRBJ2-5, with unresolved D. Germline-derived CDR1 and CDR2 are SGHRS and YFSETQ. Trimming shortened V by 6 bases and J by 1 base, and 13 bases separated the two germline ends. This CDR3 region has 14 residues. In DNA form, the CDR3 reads TGCGCCAGCACTAAAAGCTTGAGCCAAGAGACCCAGTACTTC. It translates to CASTKSLSQETQYF.

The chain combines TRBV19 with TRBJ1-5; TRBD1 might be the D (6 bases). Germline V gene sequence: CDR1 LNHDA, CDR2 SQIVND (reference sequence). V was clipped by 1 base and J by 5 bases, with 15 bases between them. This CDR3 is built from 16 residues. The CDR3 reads CASSIGFGAGDQPQHF. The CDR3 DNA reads TGTGCCAGTAGTATAGGTTTCGGGGCAGGGGATCAGCCCCAGCATTTT. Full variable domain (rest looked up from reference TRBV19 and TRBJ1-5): DGGITQSPKYLFRKEGQNVTLSCEQNLNHDAMYWYRQDPGQGLRLIYYSQIVNDFQKGDIAEGYSVSREKKESFPLTVTSAQKNPTAFYLCASSIGFGAGDQPQHFGDGTRLSIL.

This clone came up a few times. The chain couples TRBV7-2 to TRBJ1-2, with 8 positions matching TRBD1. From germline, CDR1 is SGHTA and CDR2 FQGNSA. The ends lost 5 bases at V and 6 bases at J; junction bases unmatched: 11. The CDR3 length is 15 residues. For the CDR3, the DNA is TGTGCCAGCAGCCCAATAGCGGACAGGGCGGATGGCTACACCTTC. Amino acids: CASSPIADRADGYTF.

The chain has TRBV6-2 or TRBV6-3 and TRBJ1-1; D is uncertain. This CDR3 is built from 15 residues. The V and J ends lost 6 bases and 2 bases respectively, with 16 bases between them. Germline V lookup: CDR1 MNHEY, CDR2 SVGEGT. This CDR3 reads CASSREVGGNTEAFF. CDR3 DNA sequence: TGTGCCAGCAGCCGCGAGGTGGGAGGTAACACTGAAGCTTTCTTT.

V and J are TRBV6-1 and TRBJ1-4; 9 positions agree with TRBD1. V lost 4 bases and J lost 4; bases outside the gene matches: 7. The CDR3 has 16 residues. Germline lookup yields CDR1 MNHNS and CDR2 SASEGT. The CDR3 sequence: CASSVDGTGSNEKLFF. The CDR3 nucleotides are TGTGCCAGCAGTGTAGACGGGACAGGGAGTAATGAAAAACTGTTTTTT.

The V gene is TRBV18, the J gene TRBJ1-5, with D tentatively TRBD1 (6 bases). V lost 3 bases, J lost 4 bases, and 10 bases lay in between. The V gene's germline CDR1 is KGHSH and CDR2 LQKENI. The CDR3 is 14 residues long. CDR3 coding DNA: TGTGCCAGCTCACCCAGGGGAGCTAATCAGCCCCAGCATTTT. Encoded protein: CASSPRGANQPQHF.

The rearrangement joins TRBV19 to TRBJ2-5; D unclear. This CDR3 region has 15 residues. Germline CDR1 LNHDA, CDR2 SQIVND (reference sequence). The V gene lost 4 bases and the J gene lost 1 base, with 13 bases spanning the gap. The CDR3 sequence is CASSRGTMSQETQYF. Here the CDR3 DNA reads TGTGCCAGTAGTAGAGGAACCATGTCCCAAGAGACCCAGTACTTC.

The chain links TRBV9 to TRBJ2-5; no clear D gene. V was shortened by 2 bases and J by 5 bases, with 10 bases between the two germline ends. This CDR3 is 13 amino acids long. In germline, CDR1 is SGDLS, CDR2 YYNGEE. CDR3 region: CASSVLSSETQYF. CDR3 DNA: TGTGCCAGCAGCGTGTTAAGCTCGGAGACCCAGTACTTC.

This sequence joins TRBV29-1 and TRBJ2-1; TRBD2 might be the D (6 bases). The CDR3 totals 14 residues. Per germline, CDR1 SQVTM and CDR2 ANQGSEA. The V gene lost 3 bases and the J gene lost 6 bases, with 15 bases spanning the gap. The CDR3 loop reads CSVERDSGANEQFF. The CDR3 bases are TGCAGCGTTGAGCGGGACTCAGGTGCCAATGAGCAGTTCTTC.

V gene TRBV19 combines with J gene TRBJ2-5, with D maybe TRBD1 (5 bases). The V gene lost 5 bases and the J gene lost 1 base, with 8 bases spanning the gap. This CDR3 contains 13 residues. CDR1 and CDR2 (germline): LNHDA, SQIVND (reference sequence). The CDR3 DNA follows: TGTGCCAGTAGTTCGACAGCCCAAGAGACCCAGTACTTC. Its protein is CASSSTAQETQYF.

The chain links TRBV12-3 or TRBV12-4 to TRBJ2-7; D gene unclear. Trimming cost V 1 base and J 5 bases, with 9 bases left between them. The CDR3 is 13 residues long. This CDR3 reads CASSLVWSDEQYF. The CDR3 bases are TGTGCCAGCAGTTTAGTGTGGAGTGACGAGCAGTACTTC.

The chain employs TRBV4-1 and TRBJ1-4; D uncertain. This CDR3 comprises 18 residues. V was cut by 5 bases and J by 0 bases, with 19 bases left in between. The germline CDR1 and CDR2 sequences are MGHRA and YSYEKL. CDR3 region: CASSINSFRRATNEKLFF. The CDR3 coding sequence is TGCGCCAGCAGCATAAATAGCTTTCGACGGGCAACTAATGAAAAACTGTTTTTT.